This TCR beta chain derives from a study of T cell changes during pregnancy in multiple sclerosis. TCRdb's copy holds only in-frame clones and misses some; the assay was immunoSEQ multiplex PCR. The sample consists of around 96,000 clones, 94% of them appearing once. Per germline, CDR1 MNHNS and CDR2 SASEGT. Trimming shortened V by 2 bases and J by 6 bases, and 10 bases separated the two germline ends. The CDR3 is 13 amino acids. The receptor was derived from a female donor with multiple sclerosis, enrolled in a pregnancy study. This rearrangement joins TRBV6-1 to TRBJ1-2, with D unclear. The source material was peripheral blood, sampled in the third trimester of pregnancy. The CDR3 coding sequence is TGTGCCAGCAGTGAATGGAGCTCCCATGGCTACACCTTC. Protein: CASSEWSSHGYTF.